This T cell receptor (beta chain) was sequenced during a study of T cells after posttransplantation cyclophosphamide. Assay: immunoSEQ multiplex PCR; the TCRdb copy retains only in-frame clones and omits some. The sample lists tens of thousands of clones, less than 95% occurring once. Note on this clone: The target antigen is unknown.

Cyclophosphamide on days +3 and +4 followed busulfan-fludarabine conditioning and a marrow graft. Germline loops: CDR1 MDHEN, CDR2 SYDVKM. The CDR3 consists of 12 residues. The germline V and J ends were trimmed by 3 bases and 4 bases, with 4 bases remaining between them. Study-wide findings and caveats: Later blood repertoires were often dominated by clones from the donor CD8+ memory compartment. Recipient CMV seropositivity and CMV reactivation strongly tracked TRB clonality.

The specimen was PBMCs, collected roughly 59 days after allogeneic stem cell transplant with posttransplant cyclophosphamide. The V and J genes are TRBV28 and TRBJ2-1; D is unresolved. The clonotype originates from a male patient over 55 who received an allogeneic stem cell transplant from a related donor and was CMV-positive. Some T cells may be the graft donor's. CDR3 protein: CASSFSYNEQFF. CDR3 nucleotide sequence: TGTGCCAGCAGTTTCAGTTACAATGAGCAGTTCTTC.